One sample yielded the 6 T cell receptor beta chains listed below, sequenced in a study of T cells in Graves' hyperthyroidism and ophthalmopathy. Amplified TCR beta CDR3 regions came from RNA transcripts. Researchers ran a first-round RT-PCR on the TCR CDR3 using the HTBI primer set. TCRdb analysed the multiplex PCR reads with MiXCR anew, one entry per CDR3 protein. Here the sample spans 560,000 or so distinct CDR3 sequences, 40% to 55% being singletons. Material: peripheral blood or thyroid tissue (not recorded which). The source is a woman under 30 with Graves' hyperthyroidism.

The DNA for the CDR3 is TGTGCCAGCAGCTTAGCCCCAGGGGCGGGCGGCTACACCTTC. Its translation is CASSLAPGAGGYTF. V is TRBV7-3 and J is TRBJ1-2; maybe TRBD1 (6 bases). The V end was cut by 2 bases, the J end by 8 bases, with 15 bases between. CDR3 size: 14 residues. Per the germline V gene, CDR1 is SGHTA and CDR2 is FQGTGA.

The rearrangement uses TRBV10-3 and TRBJ2-2; D remains unclear. From germline, CDR1 is ENHRY and CDR2 SYGVKD. The CDR3 extends over 13 amino acids. V lost 10 bases and J lost 1, with 10 bases in between. The CDR3 loop is CASLPLNTGELFF. The CDR3 DNA reads as TGTGCCAGCCTTCCACTGAACACCGGGGAGCTGTTTTTT.

The rearrangement links TRBV7-9 to TRBJ1-4; D not resolved. The CDR3 spans 14 residues. The germline gives CDR1 SEHNR, CDR2 FQNEAQ (reference sequence). V lost 6 bases and J lost 8, with 16 bases in between. The CDR3 protein is CASRPAGVQEKLFF. Written as DNA, the CDR3 is TGTGCCAGCAGACCGGCGGGTGTTCAAGAAAAACTGTTTTTT.

This clonotype has only a few counts. Mismatch with germline at one junction end may stem from a read error. CDR3 nucleotide sequence: TGCGCCAGCAGCCATCAGGGGAAAAATCAGCCCCAGCATTTT. Its protein is CASSHQGKNQPQHF. This chain joins TRBV7-9 and TRBJ1-5, with D perhaps matching TRBD1 (6 bases). CDR3 length: 14 residues. The germline V gene has CDR1 SEHNR and CDR2 FQNEAQ (reference sequence). The variable domain in full, completed from reference TRBV7-9 and TRBJ1-5, reads DTGVSQNPRHKITKRGQNVTFRCDPISEHNRLYWYRQTLGQGPEFLTYFQNEAQLEKSRLLSDRFSAERPKGSFSTLEIQRTEQGDSAMYLCASSHQGKNQPQHFGDGTRLSIL.

This clonotype was recorded many times. This rearrangement joins TRBV2 to TRBJ1-1; 7 bases fit TRBD1. This CDR3 contains 15 residues. J gave up 4 bases and V 10 bases, and 15 bases lay outside the gene matches. Germline assignment: CDR1 SNHLY and CDR2 FYNNEI. CDR3 sequence (DNA): TGTGCCACGAAGCGGGAAGGGGGCCTGAGCACTGAAGCTTTCTTT. This sequence encodes CATKREGGLSTEAFF.

This clonotype was observed at least ten times. This rearrangement joins TRBV7-8 to TRBJ1-5, with D possibly being TRBD1 (5 bases). The CDR3 sequence is 15 residues long. Trimming removed 5 bases from V and 4 bases from J, with 15 bases in between. Germline V gene sequence: CDR1 SGHVS, CDR2 FQNEAQ. CDR3 in amino acids: CASSVLRGPNQPQHF. CDR3 DNA: TGTGCCAGCAGCGTTCTACGGGGCCCAAATCAGCCCCAGCATTTT.